Presented here are 8 T cell receptor beta chains from one specimen sequenced in a study of cytomegalovirus exposure and HLA in healthy donors. Both 60 Vbeta primers and 13 Jbeta primers went into the PCR. Only in-frame clones appear in the TCRdb table, and some are missing; sequencing was by immunoSEQ multiplex PCR. This listing includes fewer than 150,000 clones. The sequenced sample was PBMCs. The receptors were gathered from a man aged 35-49 years in good health and CMV-seronegative.

V usage is TRBV5-1 and J usage is TRBJ1-2; 8 nucleotides line up with TRBD1. V gave up 4 bases and J gave up 6 bases; unmatched junction bases: 8. The CDR3 length is 14 residues. Germline-derived CDR1 and CDR2 are SGHRS and YFSETQ. This CDR3 reads CASSPTTGVDGYTF. The CDR3 coding sequence is TGCGCCAGCAGCCCTACGACAGGGGTTGATGGCTACACCTTC.

The chain links TRBV6-5 to TRBJ2-2, with a possible D match to TRBD2 (5 bases). In germline, CDR1 is MNHEY, CDR2 SVGAGI. This CDR3 region has 14 residues. V shed 6 bases and J shed 0 bases, with 8 bases lying between them. The CDR3 is CASRRVTNTGELFF. The CDR3 DNA sequence: TGTGCCAGCAGGCGGGTCACGAACACCGGGGAGCTGTTTTTT.

J is TRBJ1-3 and V is TRBV27, with D hard to call. Germline loops: CDR1 MNHEY, CDR2 SMNVEV (reference sequence). V was cut by 3 bases and J by 0 bases, with 12 bases left in between. CDR3 size: 16 residues. Written as DNA, the CDR3 is TGTGCCAGCAGTTTTCCCGTTGGGCCCTCTGGAAACACCATATATTTT. Translated: CASSFPVGPSGNTIYF.

The rearrangement uses TRBV6-5 and TRBJ2-3; TRBD2 matches at 11 bases. Per the germline V gene, CDR1 is MNHEY and CDR2 is SVGAGI. The CDR3 sequence is 15 residues long. Trimming took 6 bases from V and 8 from J; bases not matched to a gene: 10. The DNA for the CDR3 is TGTGCCAGCAGCCAGGAGACTAGCGGGGAGGGTACGCAGTATTTT. Translated, it gives CASSQETSGEGTQYF.

The V gene is TRBV28, the J gene TRBJ2-5; TRBD1 might be the D (6 bases). The ends were cut back, 6 bases at V and 4 bases at J, with 21 bases in the middle. The CDR3 sequence is 16 residues long. Germline V gene data show CDR1 as MDHEN and CDR2 as SYDVKM. Here the CDR3 reads CASSPFPRVGGETQYF. The CDR3 nucleotides are TGTGCCAGCAGCCCGTTCCCCAGGGTAGGGGGAGAGACCCAGTACTTC.

The chain has TRBV27 and TRBJ1-2; the match to TRBD1 covers 8 bases. This CDR3 comprises 15 residues. J lost 8 bases, V lost 4 bases, and 12 bases had no gene match. In germline, CDR1 is MNHEY, CDR2 SMNVEV (reference sequence). The CDR3 reads CASSYSMTGDRGYTF. CDR3 nucleotide sequence: TGTGCCAGCAGTTACTCAATGACAGGGGACAGGGGCTACACCTTC.

This chain links TRBV19 with TRBJ1-2; 10 bases are shared with TRBD1. CDR1 and CDR2 from the germline V gene are LNHDA and SQIVND (reference sequence). V gave up 6 bases and J gave up 3 bases; unmatched junction bases: 1. The CDR3 is made up of 13 amino acids. The CDR3 DNA is TGTGCCAGTAGCGGGACAGGGGACTATGGCTACACCTTC. It specifies CASSGTGDYGYTF.

The CDR3 DNA is TGTGCCACCAGCACCTTCGGGGGCAATCAGCCCCAGCATTTT. Translating it yields CATSTFGGNQPQHF. V is TRBV15 and J is TRBJ1-5; D remains ambiguous. V lost 4 bases, J lost 2 bases, and 9 bases lay in between. CDR3 size: 14 residues. Germline-derived CDR1 and CDR2 are LNHNV and YYDKDF (reference sequence).